The 24 T cell receptor beta chains presented below share a single source sample, sequenced in a study of early T cells in non-severe SARS-CoV-2 infection. TCRdb re-derived calls from the 5' RACE reads in MiXCR, one entry per CDR3 protein. The sample includes tens of thousands of distinct CDR3 sequences, about 9.4% seen only once; the top ten take around 4.4%. Input material: whole blood. Receptor source: an adult who was a healthcare worker with PCR-confirmed SARS-CoV-2 infection or an uninfected control (not recorded which).

The V call is TRBV30, the J call TRBJ2-7, with 8 nucleotides matching TRBD1. V shed 7 bases and J 6 bases; nucleotides not matched to a gene: 8. The germline V gene has CDR1 GTSNPN and CDR2 SVGIG (reference sequence). This CDR3 is built from 12 residues. The CDR3 is CASGQGISEQYF. CDR3 in DNA: TGTGCCTCCGGACAGGGAATATCCGAGCAGTACTTC.

V is TRBV6-1 and J is TRBJ1-5, with a possible D match to TRBD1 (5 bases). Germline V CDR1 and CDR2: MNHNS, SASEGT. Trimming removed 6 bases from V and 1 base from J, with 13 bases in between. There are 15 residues in the CDR3. CDR3 sequence reads: CASRVSRDSNQPQHF. CDR3 DNA: TGTGCCAGCAGAGTCTCCAGGGACAGCAATCAGCCCCAGCATTTT.

This clonotype was seen many times. The rearrangement joins TRBV30 to TRBJ2-1; weak D call: TRBD2 (6 bases). The V end was cut by 1 base, the J end by 15 bases, with 19 bases between. The CDR3 is 13 amino acids. Per the germline V gene, CDR1 is GTSNPN and CDR2 is SVGIG (reference sequence). In DNA, the CDR3 is TGTGCCTGGAGTGCAAACCGGGACTTGAGGCTGTTCTTC. Translation gives CAWSANRDLRLFF. Complete variable domain (other parts from reference TRBV30 and TRBJ2-1): SQTIHQWPATLVQPVGSPLSLECTVEGTSNPNLYWYRQAAGRGLQLLFYSVGIGQISSEVPQNLSASRPQDRQFILSSKKLLLSDSGFYLCAWSANRDLRLFFGPGTRLTVL.

This clonotype came up a few times. This chain links TRBV28 with TRBJ1-2; the D is unclear. Per germline, CDR1 MDHEN and CDR2 SYDVKM. Trimming took off 4 bases at V and 3 bases at J, with 12 bases between the two ends. CDR3 length: 14 residues. The CDR3 DNA reads TGTGCCAGCAGTTCCCTCCCCGCGTACTATGGCTACACCTTC. Residues: CASSSLPAYYGYTF.

This rearrangement joins TRBV12-3 or TRBV12-4 to TRBJ2-2, with D perhaps TRBD1 (6 bases). This CDR3 has 13 amino acids. Trimming took 6 bases from V and 7 from J, leaving 12 bases between them. The CDR3 loop is CASRQGYDGELFF. CDR3 nucleotide sequence: TGTGCCAGCAGACAGGGATATGACGGGGAGCTGTTTTTT.

This clonotype was recorded many times. The chain has TRBV4-2 and TRBJ2-2; TRBD1 aligns across 7 bases. Germline CDR1 and CDR2: LGHNA and YNFKEQ. This CDR3 has 16 residues. Trimming removed 3 bases from V and 7 bases from J; junction bases left unmatched: 11. CDR3: CASSHRRGQGIGELFF. CDR3 sequence (DNA): TGTGCCAGCAGCCATCGAAGGGGGCAGGGGATCGGGGAGCTGTTTTTT.

This clonotype was detected a few times. The CDR3 loop reads CSVDGQDQNTEAFF. In nucleotides, the CDR3 is TGCAGCGTCGACGGACAGGACCAGAACACTGAAGCTTTCTTT. V usage is TRBV29-1 and J usage is TRBJ1-1; 7 nucleotides match TRBD1. Germline V gene data show CDR1 as SQVTM and CDR2 as ANQGSEA. There are 14 residues in the CDR3. Trimming at V came to 6 bases and at J to 1 base, leaving 8 bases not matched to a gene.

The sample holds many counts of this clonotype. J is TRBJ1-2 and V is TRBV5-1; D call uncertain. The V end lost 4 bases, the J end lost 1 base, and 8 bases lay between the germline ends. The germline CDR1 and CDR2 sequences are SGHRS and YFSETQ. The CDR3 totals 13 residues. The CDR3, as DNA: TGCGCCAGCAGCCCTGAGAGTAACTATGGCTACACCTTC. Translation gives CASSPESNYGYTF. Drawing the rest from reference TRBV5-1 and TRBJ1-2, the complete variable domain is KAGVTQTPRYLIKTRGQQVTLSCSPISGHRSVSWYQQTPGQGLQFLFEYFSETQRNKGNFPGRFSGRQFSNSRSEMNVSTLELGDSALYLCASSPESNYGYTFGSGTRLTVV.

This clonotype showed up many times. The V and J genes are TRBV12-3 or TRBV12-4 and TRBJ1-4; D not resolved. V shed 3 bases and J shed 7 bases, with 3 bases lying between them. This CDR3 spans 11 amino acids. The CDR3 here is CASSLGEKLFF. In DNA, the CDR3 is TGTGCCAGCAGTTTGGGTGAAAAACTGTTTTTT.

This clonotype was observed many times. The chain couples TRBV7-9 to TRBJ1-2, with D possibly TRBD1 on 5 matching bases. V was trimmed by 4 bases and J by 3 bases, leaving 9 bases between them. This CDR3 has 13 amino acids. Per the germline V gene, CDR1 is SEHNR and CDR2 is FQNEAQ (reference sequence). CDR3 coding DNA: TGTGCCAGCAGCTCCTGGGGGGACTATGGCTACACCTTC. This encodes CASSSWGDYGYTF.

This clonotype was recorded a few times. The J gene is TRBJ2-3, the V gene TRBV5-1, with TRBD2 matching over 9 bases. The V gene end was trimmed by 6 bases and the J gene end by 1 base; junction bases not matched to a gene: 6. The CDR3 spans 15 residues. Per the germline V gene, CDR1 is SGHRS and CDR2 is YFSETQ. The CDR3, as DNA: TGCGCCAGCACAAGGACTAGCGCGGGCACAGATACGCAGTATTTT. Its protein product is CASTRTSAGTDTQYF.

This clonotype came up many times. The J gene is TRBJ2-5, the V gene TRBV27; the D gene is possibly TRBD2 (6 bases). The CDR3 spans 17 residues. Germline lookup yields CDR1 MNHEY and CDR2 SMNVEV (reference sequence). The ends were cut back, 2 bases at V and 1 base at J, with 17 bases in the middle. The CDR3 bases are TGTGCCAGCAGTTTAGATGGGCGGGGAGCGGGCCAAGAGACCCAGTACTTC. Its protein product is CASSLDGRGAGQETQYF.

The V and J genes are TRBV9 and TRBJ2-2; D is uncertain. The ends were cut back, 4 bases at V and 2 bases at J, with 9 bases in the middle. Germline V CDR1 and CDR2: SGDLS, YYNGEE. The CDR3 runs 14 residues. The CDR3 loop is CASSQRSNTGELFF. The CDR3 DNA reads TGTGCCAGCAGCCAGAGGAGTAACACCGGGGAGCTGTTTTTT.

This clonotype came up many times. The chain has TRBV5-4 and TRBJ2-3; D could derive from TRBD1 or TRBD2 (5 bases each). V dropped 5 bases and J dropped 2 bases, with 15 bases sitting between them. The CDR3 sequence is 15 residues long. Germline V lookup: CDR1 SGHNT, CDR2 YYREEE (reference sequence). The CDR3 here is CASRSWDGPTDTQYF. DNA of the CDR3: TGTGCCAGCAGGTCGTGGGACGGGCCCACAGATACGCAGTATTTT.

This clonotype was picked up many times. This rearrangement joins TRBV4-1 to TRBJ2-1; unclear D gene. The CDR3 length is 13 residues. The V gene lost 0 bases and the J gene lost 7 bases, with 7 bases spanning the gap. Germline V gives CDR1 MGHRA, CDR2 YSYEKL. For the CDR3, the DNA is TGCGCCAGCAGCCAAGATTCAGTAAATGAGCAGTTCTTC. It codes for CASSQDSVNEQFF.

This clonotype came up a few times. This chain links TRBV12-3 or TRBV12-4 with TRBJ2-3, with D possibly TRBD1 on 5 matching bases. The CDR3 sequence is 13 residues long. Trimming stripped 3 bases from V and 2 bases from J, with 6 bases between. The CDR3 loop reads CASSLGLTDTQYF. CDR3 nucleotides: TGTGCCAGCAGTTTGGGGCTCACAGATACGCAGTATTTT.

This clonotype occurred a few times. This chain joins TRBV5-1 and TRBJ1-1; D perhaps matches TRBD1 (5 bases). The CDR3 length is 14 residues. The germline V and J ends were trimmed by 1 base and 4 bases, with 11 bases remaining between them. In germline, CDR1 is SGHRS, CDR2 YFSETQ. The CDR3, as DNA: TGCGCCAGCAGCTTGTCCAGGGCGTCCACTGAAGCTTTCTTT. This encodes CASSLSRASTEAFF.

This clonotype was counted only a few times. The J gene is TRBJ2-4, the V gene TRBV2, with D tentatively TRBD1 (6 bases). Trimming removed 7 bases from V and 0 bases from J, with 13 bases in between. Germline V gene sequence: CDR1 SNHLY, CDR2 FYNNEI. This CDR3 contains 15 residues. The CDR3 nucleotides are TGTGCCAGCACCCTCACAGGGCTAGCCAAAAACATTCAGTACTTC. Residues: CASTLTGLAKNIQYF. Using reference TRBV2 and TRBJ2-4 for the parts outside the CDR3, the full variable domain is EPEVTQTPSHQVTQMGQEVILRCVPISNHLYFYWYRQILGQKVEFLVSFYNNEISEKSEIFDDQFSVERPDGSNFTLKIRSTKLEDSAMYFCASTLTGLAKNIQYFGAGTRLSVL.

This clonotype was found many times. The chain is built from TRBV9 and TRBJ2-2; 12 nucleotides line up with TRBD2. The V gene's germline CDR1 is SGDLS and CDR2 YYNGEE. The length of the CDR3 is 16 residues. With 4 bases clipped from V and 9 bases from J, the junction kept 10 bases outside the gene matches. The CDR3: CASSPDTTSGRRELFF. The CDR3 DNA is TGTGCCAGCAGCCCCGACACCACTAGCGGGAGGAGGGAGCTGTTTTTT.

The chain carries TRBV2 and TRBJ2-7; D may be TRBD1 (5 bases). The germline gives CDR1 SNHLY, CDR2 FYNNEI. V was cut by 2 bases and J by 5 bases, with 10 bases left in between. The CDR3 spans 13 residues. The DNA of the CDR3 is TGTGCCAGCAGTGAACAGGGTATGAACGAGCAGTACTTC. Protein sequence: CASSEQGMNEQYF.

This clonotype showed up just a few times. The chain carries TRBV7-9 and TRBJ2-4, with no clear D. In germline, CDR1 is SEHNR, CDR2 FQNEAQ (reference sequence). The CDR3 is 16 amino acids. Trimming cost V 3 bases and J 7 bases, with 19 bases left between them. This chain's CDR3 is CASSFSFFNMSNIQYF. For the CDR3, the DNA is TGTGCCAGCAGCTTTTCTTTCTTCAACATGTCCAACATTCAGTACTTC.

The chain combines TRBV5-1 with TRBJ2-5, with D possibly being TRBD2 (5 bases). CDR3 length: 14 residues. Trimming shortened V by 2 bases and J by 2 bases, and 10 bases separated the two germline ends. Germline V gene data show CDR1 as SGHRS and CDR2 as YFSETQ. The CDR3 loop reads CASSFSSGQETQYF. For the CDR3, the DNA is TGCGCCAGCAGCTTTTCGAGCGGACAAGAGACCCAGTACTTC.

This clonotype was counted ten times or more. This rearrangement joins TRBV5-1 to TRBJ2-7, with TRBD2 identical over 7 bases. Germline V gene data show CDR1 as SGHRS and CDR2 as YFSETQ. V shed 0 bases and J 3 bases; nucleotides not matched to a gene: 6. CDR3 length equals 15 residues. The CDR3 DNA sequence: TGCGCCAGCAGCTTGGCCGTAAGCGGGGTCTACGAGCAGTACTTC. Encoded protein: CASSLAVSGVYEQYF.

This clonotype was picked up many times. The genes are TRBV18 and TRBJ1-5, with TRBD1 matching 9 bases. V shed 5 bases, J shed 7 bases, and the junction held 9 bases outside the gene matches. This CDR3 is built from 15 residues. In germline, CDR1 is KGHSH, CDR2 LQKENI. CDR3 in amino acids: CASSSRQGGNQPQHF. The DNA of the CDR3 is TGTGCCAGCTCATCAAGACAGGGGGGTAACCAGCCCCAGCATTTT. The complete variable domain, with remaining parts taken from reference TRBV18 and TRBJ1-5, reads NAGVMQNPRHLVRRRGQEARLRCSPMKGHSHVYWYRQLPEEGLKFMVYLQKENIIDESGMPKERFSAEFPKEGPSILRIQQVVRGDSAAYFCASSSRQGGNQPQHFGDGTRLSIL.